Listed here are 30 T cell receptor beta chains from one sample, sequenced in a study of response to subunit inactivated influenza vaccine. In TCRdb, the RT-PCR reads were re-called with MiXCR into one record per CDR3 protein. The sample has 630,000 or so distinct CDR3 sequences; 15% to 18% are singletons. The sequencing here drew on PBMCs from blood, taken roughly 12 days after vaccination. The receptor set was obtained from a man aged 45-65 years who received an inactivated influenza vaccine.

Only a few counts were recorded for this clonotype. The chain carries TRBV5-1 and TRBJ1-1; 7 nucleotides agree with TRBD1. Germline V gives CDR1 SGHRS, CDR2 YFSETQ. The CDR3 consists of 16 residues. The trim removed 3 bases at V and 3 bases at J, leaving 11 bases unmatched. CDR3 amino acids: CASSWAARQGDTEAFF. CDR3 sequence (DNA): TGCGCCAGCAGCTGGGCCGCTCGACAGGGCGACACTGAAGCTTTCTTT.

This clonotype was seen more than once but under ten times. This chain links TRBV7-6 with TRBJ2-1; the D is unclear. The germline gives CDR1 SGHVS, CDR2 FNYEAQ. The V end lost 0 bases, the J end lost 9 bases, and 15 bases lay between the germline ends. The CDR3 covers 15 residues. Written as DNA, the CDR3 is TGTGCCAGCAGCTTAGCATTAAAGGGATCCATTGAGCAGTTCTTC. Residues: CASSLALKGSIEQFF.

This clonotype was counted many times. The chain couples TRBV29-1 to TRBJ1-2; possible D gene TRBD1, 5 bases. Germline loops: CDR1 SQVTM, CDR2 ANQGSEA. Trimming left V 4 bases short and J 4 bases short, with 16 bases between. This CDR3 region has 14 residues. DNA for the CDR3: TGCAGCGTTGCTTCTACCACAGGCCTCTATGGCTACACCTTC. This sequence encodes CSVASTTGLYGYTF.

The gene calls are TRBV5-1 and TRBJ1-1; 7 nucleotides line up with TRBD1. Germline values: CDR1 SGHRS, CDR2 YFSETQ. The CDR3 is 14 residues long. The J segment lost 5 bases and the V segment lost 4 bases, leaving 8 bases of the junction unmatched. The DNA of the CDR3 is TGCGCCAGCAGCCCCGGACAGGCGGAAACTGAAGCTTTCTTT. Amino acid sequence: CASSPGQAETEAFF.

The J gene is TRBJ2-1, the V gene TRBV18, with D possibly being TRBD1 (5 bases). Germline V gives CDR1 KGHSH, CDR2 LQKENI. This CDR3 is built from 13 residues. V dropped 6 bases and J dropped 9 bases, with 15 bases sitting between them. The CDR3 DNA sequence: TGTGCCAGCTCCCCTCAGTCAGGGTCTGAGCAGTTCTTC. This gives the protein CASSPQSGSEQFF.

This clonotype was recorded many times. The V call is TRBV27, the J call TRBJ2-2, with D possibly matching TRBD1 (6 bases). The CDR3 spans 13 residues. V lost 10 bases and J 2 bases, leaving 11 bases between the germline ends. The germline CDR1 and CDR2 sequences are MNHEY and SMNVEV (reference sequence). CDR3 residues: CATRDTNTGELFF. CDR3 DNA: TGTGCCACAAGGGACACCAACACCGGGGAGCTGTTTTTT.

This chain links TRBV5-1 with TRBJ2-7; D may be TRBD1 (6 bases). Germline CDR1 and CDR2: SGHRS and YFSETQ. This CDR3 has 15 residues. Trimming stripped 0 bases from V and 3 bases from J, with 13 bases between. CDR3 sequence reads: CASSLGAGADYEQYF. For the CDR3, the DNA is TGCGCCAGCAGCTTGGGGGCAGGGGCTGACTACGAGCAGTACTTC.

The V call is TRBV2, the J call TRBJ1-5; D is possibly TRBD1 (5 bases). The CDR3 totals 15 residues. V was cut by 9 bases and J by 6 bases, with 21 bases left in between. CDR1 and CDR2 from the germline V gene are SNHLY and FYNNEI. The CDR3 loop reads CASHGGAARGQPQHF. CDR3 DNA sequence: TGTGCCAGTCACGGTGGGGCAGCTCGTGGTCAGCCCCAGCATTTT.

J is TRBJ2-5 and V is TRBV5-6, with D unresolved. This CDR3 region has 13 residues. The V gene's germline CDR1 is SGHDT and CDR2 YYEEEE. The V end was cut by 0 bases, the J end by 1 base, with 4 bases between. The CDR3 bases are TGTGCCAGCAGCTTGGTCACCCAAGAGACCCAGTACTTC. It specifies CASSLVTQETQYF. Filled out from reference TRBV5-6 and TRBJ2-5, the complete variable domain reads DAGVTQSPTHLIKTRGQQVTLRCSPKSGHDTVSWYQQALGQGPQFIFQYYEEEERQRGNFPDRFSGHQFPNYSSELNVNALLLGDSALYLCASSLVTQETQYFGPGTRLLVL.

This clonotype was picked up a small number of times. The chain recombines TRBV10-3 with TRBJ2-7; no definite D call. This CDR3 region has 14 residues. Trimming left V 5 bases short and J 3 bases short, with 14 bases between. The germline CDR1 and CDR2 sequences are ENHRY and SYGVKD. In DNA form, the CDR3 reads TGTGCCATCAGTTCAGCCGGTGTTGGCTACGAGCAGTACTTC. Amino acid sequence: CAISSAGVGYEQYF.

The chain combines TRBV5-6 with TRBJ2-2; 10 positions match TRBD1. The CDR3 loop spans 16 amino acids. CDR1 is SGHDT, CDR2 YYEEEE, per germline. J was trimmed by 1 base and V by 2 bases; bases with no gene match: 2. Here the CDR3 reads CASSFGTGVNTGELFF. CDR3 coding DNA: TGTGCCAGCAGCTTTGGGACAGGGGTGAACACCGGGGAGCTGTTTTTT.

In this sample, this clonotype turned up a few times. The chain combines TRBV6-5 with TRBJ2-3, with 14 bases fitting TRBD2. This CDR3 region has 16 residues. The germline gives CDR1 MNHEY, CDR2 SVGAGI. The trim removed 4 bases at V and 5 bases at J, leaving 5 bases unmatched. CDR3 sequence: CASSSPGTSGRDTQYF. CDR3 DNA sequence: TGTGCCAGCAGTTCCCCCGGGACTAGCGGGAGAGATACGCAGTATTTT.

This clonotype was seen a few times. The chain carries TRBV10-3 and TRBJ1-2; D call uncertain. CDR3 length equals 11 residues. Germline V gene lookup returns CDR1 ENHRY and CDR2 SYGVKD. The V end lost 7 bases, the J end lost 8 bases, and 11 bases lay between the germline ends. CDR3 in DNA: TGTGCCATCAAGGTGGATGCAGGCTACACCTTC. Its translation is CAIKVDAGYTF.

This clonotype was picked up a small number of times. The rearrangement links TRBV28 to TRBJ2-7; 8 bases fit TRBD1. CDR1 is MDHEN, CDR2 SYDVKM, per germline. The CDR3 consists of 14 residues. V shed 8 bases and J 1 base; nucleotides not matched to a gene: 7. CDR3 DNA sequence: TGTGCCAGCGGACAGGGAATTGGGTCCTACGAGCAGTACTTC. Translating gives CASGQGIGSYEQYF.

The V call is TRBV6-4, the J call TRBJ1-1; D not certain. Trimming took off 7 bases at V and 8 bases at J, with 8 bases between the two ends. CDR1 is MRHNA, CDR2 SNTAGT, per germline. CDR3 length: 10 amino acids. CDR3 sequence (DNA): TGTGCCAGCATTGGGTGCGAAGCTTTCTTT. Translated: CASIGCEAFF.

The chain has TRBV4-3 and TRBJ2-3; 7 nucleotides match TRBD1. CDR3 length equals 14 residues. The trim removed 0 bases at V and 10 bases at J, leaving 7 bases unmatched. Germline V CDR1 and CDR2: LGHNA, YSLEER. The CDR3 sequence: CASSQETRQGSQYF. CDR3 DNA: TGCGCCAGCAGCCAAGAAACCCGACAGGGATCGCAGTATTTT.

The V call is TRBV6-2 or TRBV6-3, the J call TRBJ2-1; D remains ambiguous. The CDR3 runs 12 residues. Trimming removed 2 bases at V and 11 bases at J, with 10 bases between. Germline CDR1 and CDR2: MNHEY and SVGEGT. For the CDR3, the DNA is TGTGCCAGCAGTTACGCTCCAGAAAAGCAGTTCTTC. Translating it yields CASSYAPEKQFF.

This chain joins TRBV5-1 and TRBJ2-3; the D gene is possibly TRBD2 (6 bases). The germline gives CDR1 SGHRS, CDR2 YFSETQ. V was clipped by 7 bases and J by 1 base, with 10 bases between them. This CDR3 has 13 residues. The CDR3 sequence: CASGSGGTDTQYF. Here the CDR3 DNA reads TGCGCCAGCGGATCGGGGGGCACAGATACGCAGTATTTT.

The chain links TRBV5-5 to TRBJ2-7, with 10 positions matching TRBD2. The CDR3 consists of 17 residues. The V gene's germline CDR1 is SGHKS and CDR2 YYEKEE (reference sequence). With V trimmed by 0 bases and J by 3 bases, 9 bases remained unmatched. The CDR3 loop reads CASSLASSGSGVYEQYF. Here the CDR3 DNA reads TGTGCCAGCAGCTTGGCGTCTAGCGGGAGTGGAGTCTACGAGCAGTACTTC.

Only a few counts were recorded for this clonotype. The V call is TRBV3-1, the J call TRBJ1-1; D call uncertain. Between the trimmed V and J ends, which lost 6 bases and 1 base, there was a span of 12 bases. Germline V gene lookup returns CDR1 LGHDT and CDR2 YNNKEL (reference sequence). The CDR3 spans 14 residues. The CDR3: CASRLGSRNTEAFF. The CDR3 bases are TGTGCCAGCAGGTTGGGGAGCCGGAACACTGAAGCTTTCTTT.

A few counts support this clonotype. The chain is built from TRBV29-1 and TRBJ1-1; 9 nucleotides align to TRBD1. V was clipped by 7 bases and J by 7 bases; unmatched bases: 10. CDR1 is SQVTM and CDR2 is ANQGSEA in the germline V gene. The CDR3 has 13 amino acids. The DNA for the CDR3 is TGCAGCGCAGAAACAGGGGGCAGAGGTGAAGCTTTCTTT. Amino acids: CSAETGGRGEAFF.

The CDR3 DNA follows: TGTGCCAGCAGCTTAGTTATTAATGTAGAGACCCAGTACTTC. It encodes CASSLVINVETQYF. This chain connects TRBV7-2 to TRBJ2-5, with D unclear. Germline loops: CDR1 SGHTA, CDR2 FQGNSA. Trimming took off 1 base at V and 4 bases at J, with 10 bases between the two ends. The CDR3 is 14 amino acids. The complete variable domain, with remaining parts taken from reference TRBV7-2 and TRBJ2-5, reads GAGVSQSPSNKVTEKGKDVELRCDPISGHTALYWYRQSLGQGLEFLIYFQGNSAPDKSGLPSDRFSAERTGGSVSTLTIQRTQQEDSAVYLCASSLVINVETQYFGPGTRLLVL.

This clonotype was found many times. The chain joins TRBV20-1 to TRBJ2-2; TRBD2 matches 10 bases. The CDR3 is 16 amino acids. The trim removed 2 bases at V and 6 bases at J, leaving 9 bases unmatched. In germline, CDR1 is DFQATT, CDR2 SNEGSKA (reference sequence). The CDR3 nucleotides read TGCAGTGCTAGATGGATTCCTAGCGGGAGTCCCGGGGAGCTGTTTTTT. The encoded protein is CSARWIPSGSPGELFF.

This clonotype was counted many times. The chain couples TRBV24-1 to TRBJ2-1; no clear D gene. The CDR3 loop spans 14 amino acids. V was trimmed by 3 bases and J by 9 bases, leaving 14 bases between them. Per germline, CDR1 KGHDR and CDR2 SFDVKD. CDR3 bases: TGTGCCACCAGTGATCCCGGGCCTAACCTTGAGCAGTTCTTC. Residues: CATSDPGPNLEQFF.

This clonotype came up many times. The chain employs TRBV20-1 and TRBJ2-4; no firm D call. The ends were cut back, 4 bases at V and 0 bases at J, with 7 bases in the middle. There are 13 residues in the CDR3. CDR1 and CDR2 (germline): DFQATT, SNEGSKA (reference sequence). CDR3 protein: CSATLLAKNIQYF. Here the CDR3 DNA reads TGCAGTGCTACGCTCCTAGCCAAAAACATTCAGTACTTC.

This clonotype was seen a handful of times. The J gene is TRBJ2-3, the V gene TRBV28; 10 nucleotides match TRBD2. This CDR3 comprises 15 residues. The germline V gene encodes CDR1 MDHEN and CDR2 SYDVKM. Unmatched junction bases numbered 3, after V lost 4 bases and J lost 2 bases. Here the CDR3 DNA reads TGTGCCAGCAGTTCTAGCGGGGGACACACAGATACGCAGTATTTT. Its protein is CASSSSGGHTDTQYF.

The chain has TRBV20-1 and TRBJ2-1; 10 nucleotides align to TRBD2. The CDR3 loop spans 13 amino acids. The junction had 6 bases not matched to a gene; V was cut back by 6 bases and J by 7 bases. Germline loops: CDR1 DFQATT, CDR2 SNEGSKA (reference sequence). CDR3 sequence: CSAFSGGANEQFF. The DNA for the CDR3 is TGCAGTGCCTTCAGCGGGGGGGCGAATGAGCAGTTCTTC.

For the CDR3, the DNA is TGTGCCAGCAGTCCCCGCTCAGGGGGCGGGGAGCTGTTTTTT. Its translation is CASSPRSGGGELFF. The chain employs TRBV6-1 and TRBJ2-2, with 7 bases matching TRBD1. This CDR3 comprises 14 residues. From germline, CDR1 is MNHNS and CDR2 SASEGT. J was trimmed by 7 bases and V by 5 bases; bases with no gene match: 7.

This chain joins TRBV11-2 and TRBJ2-3; 13 nucleotides match TRBD2. V was pared by 4 bases and J by 6 bases, with 1 base of the junction left unmatched. This CDR3 contains 14 residues. Per the germline V gene, CDR1 is SGHAT and CDR2 is FQNNGV. CDR3 nucleotide sequence: TGTGCCAGCAGCTGGACTAGCGGGAGTGATACGCAGTATTTT. Translating gives CASSWTSGSDTQYF.

The chain recombines TRBV5-6 with TRBJ2-3, with D uncertain. Germline assignment: CDR1 SGHDT and CDR2 YYEEEE. The CDR3 sequence is 15 residues long. V was trimmed by 2 bases and J by 2 bases, leaving 12 bases between them. The CDR3 loop reads CASSFPLVITDTQYF. The DNA for the CDR3 is TGTGCCAGCAGCTTCCCTCTAGTCATCACAGATACGCAGTATTTT.